This TCR beta chain was documented in a study of cytomegalovirus exposure and HLA in healthy donors. Study overall: Unique TCRs numbering some 80 million, obtained from HLA-typed donors, made up an early data release. Study-level results: With high specificity and sensitivity, the classifier reportedly diagnosed cytomegalovirus status. A previous analysis found most TCR beta V segments productive roughly 87% or roughly 30% of the time.

Donors likely had unrecorded immune exposures despite being nominally healthy when sampled. Trimming at V came to 1 base and at J to 0 bases, leaving 10 bases not matched to a gene. The germline V gene has CDR1 SGHRS and CDR2 YFSETQ. CDR3 length: 18 amino acids. In the PCR, 60 Vbeta and 13 Jbeta primers were used. Method: immunoSEQ multiplex PCR; TCRdb's copy keeps in-frame clones and lacks some. The data hold under 200,000 clones, with about 80% observed a single time. Worth noting for this clone: What it binds is unknown.

The sample taken for sequencing was PBMCs. V and J are TRBV5-1 and TRBJ2-1; 7 bases are shared with TRBD1. This receptor was taken from a woman in her fifties or sixties in good health and CMV-seropositive. CDR3 bases: TGCGCCAGCAGCTTGATAGGGGGCGTTCAGAGCTCCTACAATGAGCAGTTCTTC. This encodes CASSLIGGVQSSYNEQFF.